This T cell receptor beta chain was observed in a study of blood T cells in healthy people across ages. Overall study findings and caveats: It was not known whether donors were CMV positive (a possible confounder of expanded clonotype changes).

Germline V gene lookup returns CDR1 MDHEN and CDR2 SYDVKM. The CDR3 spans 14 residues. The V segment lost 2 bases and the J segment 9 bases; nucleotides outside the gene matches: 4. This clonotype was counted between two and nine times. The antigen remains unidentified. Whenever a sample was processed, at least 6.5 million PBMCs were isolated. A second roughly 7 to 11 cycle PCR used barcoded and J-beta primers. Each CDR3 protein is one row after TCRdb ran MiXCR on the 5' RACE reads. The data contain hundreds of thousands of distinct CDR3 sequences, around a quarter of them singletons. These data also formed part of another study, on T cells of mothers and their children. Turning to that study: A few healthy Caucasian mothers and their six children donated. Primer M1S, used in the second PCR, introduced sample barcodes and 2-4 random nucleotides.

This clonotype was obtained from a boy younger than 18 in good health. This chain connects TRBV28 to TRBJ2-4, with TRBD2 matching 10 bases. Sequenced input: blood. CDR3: CASSLLAGVAIQYF. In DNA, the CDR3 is TGTGCCAGCAGTTTACTAGCGGGAGTGGCCATTCAGTACTTC.